This record looks at one TCR beta chain sequence and its context. Its target is not known. The sample belongs to a study of T cell repertoires in ileal Crohn's disease. For the study at large: Operated complications were stricturing disease (approximately 61%) and penetrating disease (about 39%).

Measured with immunoSEQ multiplex PCR; TCRdb has only the in-frame clones, and not every one. This sample has about 62,000 clones, with roughly 89% found just once. Time point reported: neoterminal ileum biopsy at postoperative endoscopy, about 6 months after surgery. Study observations and caveats: The median delay to postoperative endoscopy was approximately 7.5 months. All patients with clonality above 26.8% had endoscopic recurrence. Compared with CD4 T cells, sorted CD8 cells carried more expanded clones.

Material: ileal tissue. The clonotype comes from an adult with Crohn's disease.

The CDR3 region has the DNA TGTGCCAGCAGTATTGGGGGGACAGGGCTTCAAGGCTACACCTTC. Protein product: CASSIGGTGLQGYTF. The chain carries TRBV6-5 and TRBJ1-2, with 9 positions matching TRBD1. The CDR3 length is 15 residues. From germline, CDR1 is MNHEY and CDR2 SVGAGI. Trimming at V came to 5 bases and at J to 8 bases, leaving 12 bases not matched to a gene.